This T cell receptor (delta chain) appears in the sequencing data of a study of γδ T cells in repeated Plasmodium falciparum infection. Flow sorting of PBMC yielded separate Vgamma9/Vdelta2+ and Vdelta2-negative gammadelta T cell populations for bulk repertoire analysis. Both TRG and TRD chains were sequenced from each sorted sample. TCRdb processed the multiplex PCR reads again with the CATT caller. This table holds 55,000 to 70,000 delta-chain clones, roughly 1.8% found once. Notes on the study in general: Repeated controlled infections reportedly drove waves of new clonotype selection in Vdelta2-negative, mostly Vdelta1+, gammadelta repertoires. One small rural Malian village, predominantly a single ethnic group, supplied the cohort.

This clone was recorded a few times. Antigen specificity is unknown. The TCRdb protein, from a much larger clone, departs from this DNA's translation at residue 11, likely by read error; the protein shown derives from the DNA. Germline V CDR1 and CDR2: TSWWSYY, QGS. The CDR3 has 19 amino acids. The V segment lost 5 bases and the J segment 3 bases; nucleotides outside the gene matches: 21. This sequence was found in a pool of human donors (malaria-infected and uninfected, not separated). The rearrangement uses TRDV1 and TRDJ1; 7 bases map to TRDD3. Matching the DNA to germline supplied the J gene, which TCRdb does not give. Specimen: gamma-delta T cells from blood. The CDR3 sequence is CALGYNLRRGMRVSDKLIF. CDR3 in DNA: TGTGCTCTTGGGTACAATCTACGGCGGGGGATGCGTGTTTCCGATAAACTCATCTTT.